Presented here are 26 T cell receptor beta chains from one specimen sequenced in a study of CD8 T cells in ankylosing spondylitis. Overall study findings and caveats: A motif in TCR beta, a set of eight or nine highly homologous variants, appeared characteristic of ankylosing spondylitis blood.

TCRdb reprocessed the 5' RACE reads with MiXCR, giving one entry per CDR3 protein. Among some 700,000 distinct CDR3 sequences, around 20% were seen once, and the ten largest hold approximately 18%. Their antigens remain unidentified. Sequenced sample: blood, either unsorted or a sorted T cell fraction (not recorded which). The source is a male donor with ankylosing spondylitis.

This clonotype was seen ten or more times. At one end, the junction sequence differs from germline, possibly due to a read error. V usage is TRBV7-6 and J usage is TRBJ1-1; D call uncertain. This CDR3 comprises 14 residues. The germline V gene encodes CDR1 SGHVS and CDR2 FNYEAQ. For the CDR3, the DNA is TGCGCCAGCAGCTTGGGAGGGCTGGGCACTGAAGCTTTCTTT. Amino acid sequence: CASSLGGLGTEAFF.

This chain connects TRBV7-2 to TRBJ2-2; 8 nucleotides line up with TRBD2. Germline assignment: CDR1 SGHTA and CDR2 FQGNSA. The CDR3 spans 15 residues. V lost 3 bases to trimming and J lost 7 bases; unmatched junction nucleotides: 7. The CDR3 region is CASSLGSGTHGELFF. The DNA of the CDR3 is TGTGCCAGCAGCTTGGGTAGCGGGACGCACGGGGAGCTGTTTTTT.

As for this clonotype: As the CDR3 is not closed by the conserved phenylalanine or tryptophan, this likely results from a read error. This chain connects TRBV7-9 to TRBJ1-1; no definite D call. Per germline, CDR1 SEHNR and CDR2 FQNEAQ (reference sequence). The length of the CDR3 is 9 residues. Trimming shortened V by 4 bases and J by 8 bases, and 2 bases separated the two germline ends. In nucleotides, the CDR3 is TGTGCCAGCAGCTCGGAAGCTTTCTGT. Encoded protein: CASSSEAFC.

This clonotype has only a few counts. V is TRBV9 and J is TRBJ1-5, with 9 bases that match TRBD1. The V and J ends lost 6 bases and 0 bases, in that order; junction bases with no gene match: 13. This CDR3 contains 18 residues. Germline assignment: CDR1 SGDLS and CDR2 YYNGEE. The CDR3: CASNNRDRDGASNQPQHF. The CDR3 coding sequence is TGTGCCAGCAACAACCGGGACAGGGACGGAGCTAGCAATCAGCCCCAGCATTTT.

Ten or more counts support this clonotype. CDR3: CASSASTGWIAEAFF. The CDR3 DNA follows: TGTGCCAGCAGCGCCTCCACAGGCTGGATCGCTGAAGCTTTCTTT. The chain employs TRBV3-1 and TRBJ1-1; weak D call: TRBD1 (5 bases). The CDR3 totals 15 residues. V dropped 5 bases and J dropped 6 bases, with 19 bases sitting between them. The germline gives CDR1 LGHDT, CDR2 YNNKEL (reference sequence).

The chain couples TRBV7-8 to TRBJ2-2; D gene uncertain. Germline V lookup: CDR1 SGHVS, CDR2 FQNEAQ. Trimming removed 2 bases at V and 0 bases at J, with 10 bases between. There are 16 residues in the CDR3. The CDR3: CASSLLGYPNTGELFF. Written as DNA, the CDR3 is TGTGCCAGCAGCTTATTAGGTTATCCGAACACCGGGGAGCTGTTTTTT. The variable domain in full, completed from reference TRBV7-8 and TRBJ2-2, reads GAGVSQSPRYKVAKRGQDVALRCDPISGHVSLFWYQQALGQGPEFLTYFQNEAQLDKSGLPSDRFFAERPEGSVSTLKIQRTQQEDSAVYLCASSLLGYPNTGELFFGEGSRLTVL.

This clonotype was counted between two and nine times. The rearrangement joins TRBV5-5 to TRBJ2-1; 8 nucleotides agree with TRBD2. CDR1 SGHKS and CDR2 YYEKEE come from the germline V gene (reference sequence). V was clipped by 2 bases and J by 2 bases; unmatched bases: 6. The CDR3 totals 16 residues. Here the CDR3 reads CASSFPLGRAYNEQFF. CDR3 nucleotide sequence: TGTGCCAGCAGCTTCCCCCTCGGGAGGGCCTACAATGAGCAGTTCTTC. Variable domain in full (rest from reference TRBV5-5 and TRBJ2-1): DAGVTQSPTHLIKTRGQQVTLRCSPISGHKSVSWYQQVLGQGPQFIFQYYEKEERGRGNFPDRFSARQFPNYSSELNVNALLLGDSALYLCASSFPLGRAYNEQFFGPGTRLTVL.

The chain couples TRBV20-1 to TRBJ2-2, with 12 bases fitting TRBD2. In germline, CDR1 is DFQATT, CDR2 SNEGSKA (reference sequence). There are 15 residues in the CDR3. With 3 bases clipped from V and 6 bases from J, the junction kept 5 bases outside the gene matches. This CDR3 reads CSARSTSGSAGELFF. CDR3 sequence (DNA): TGCAGTGCTAGGTCGACTAGCGGGAGTGCCGGGGAGCTGTTTTTT.

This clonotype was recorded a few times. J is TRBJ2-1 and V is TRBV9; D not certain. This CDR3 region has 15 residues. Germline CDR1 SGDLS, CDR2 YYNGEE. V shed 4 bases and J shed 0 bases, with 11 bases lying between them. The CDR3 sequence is CASSPISSSYNEQFF. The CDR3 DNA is TGTGCCAGCAGCCCCATTAGCAGCTCCTACAATGAGCAGTTCTTC.

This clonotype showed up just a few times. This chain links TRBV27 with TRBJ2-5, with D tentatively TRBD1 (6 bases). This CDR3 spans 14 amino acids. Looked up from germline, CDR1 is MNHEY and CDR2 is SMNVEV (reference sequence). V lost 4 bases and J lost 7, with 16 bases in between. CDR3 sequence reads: CASSSLRTEGTQYF. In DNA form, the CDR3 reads TGTGCCAGCAGTTCTCTCCGGACAGAGGGGACCCAGTACTTC.

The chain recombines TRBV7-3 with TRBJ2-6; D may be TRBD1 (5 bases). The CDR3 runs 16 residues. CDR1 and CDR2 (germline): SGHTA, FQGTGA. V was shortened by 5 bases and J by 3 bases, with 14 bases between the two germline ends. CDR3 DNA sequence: TGTGCCAGCAGCGTAGGGGCAGGGCATGGGGCCAACGTCCTGACTTTC. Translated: CASSVGAGHGANVLTF.

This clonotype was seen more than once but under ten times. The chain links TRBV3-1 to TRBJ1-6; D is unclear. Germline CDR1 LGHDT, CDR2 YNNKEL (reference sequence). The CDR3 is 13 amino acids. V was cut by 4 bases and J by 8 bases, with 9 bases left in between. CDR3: CASSPKFDSPLHF. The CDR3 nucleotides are TGTGCCAGCAGCCCGAAATTTGATTCACCCCTCCACTTT. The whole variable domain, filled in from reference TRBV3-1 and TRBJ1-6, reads DTAVSQTPKYLVTQMGNDKSIKCEQNLGHDTMYWYKQDSKKFLKIMFSYNNKELIINETVPNRFSPKSPDKAHLNLHINSLELGDSAVYFCASSPKFDSPLHFGNGTRLTVT.

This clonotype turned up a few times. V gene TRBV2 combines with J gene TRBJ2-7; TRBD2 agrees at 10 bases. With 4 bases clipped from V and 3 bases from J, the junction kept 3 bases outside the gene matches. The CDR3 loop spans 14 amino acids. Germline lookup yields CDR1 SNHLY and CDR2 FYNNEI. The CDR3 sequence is CASSASGGLYEQYF. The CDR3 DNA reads TGTGCCAGCAGTGCTAGCGGGGGCCTCTACGAGCAGTACTTC.

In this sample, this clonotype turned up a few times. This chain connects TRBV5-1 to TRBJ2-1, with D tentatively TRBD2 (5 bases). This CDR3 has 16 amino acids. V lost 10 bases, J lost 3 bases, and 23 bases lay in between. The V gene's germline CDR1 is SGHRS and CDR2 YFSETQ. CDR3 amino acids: CARRAAVGEYYNEQFF. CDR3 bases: TGCGCCCGTCGCGCGGCAGTGGGAGAATACTACAATGAGCAGTTCTTC.

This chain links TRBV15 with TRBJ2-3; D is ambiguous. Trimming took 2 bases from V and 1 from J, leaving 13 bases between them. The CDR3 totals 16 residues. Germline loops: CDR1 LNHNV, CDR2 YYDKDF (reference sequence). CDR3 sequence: CATSRSPDRGTDTQYF. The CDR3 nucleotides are TGTGCCACCAGCAGATCCCCCGACCGGGGCACAGATACGCAGTATTTT. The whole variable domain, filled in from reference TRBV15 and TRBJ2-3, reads DAMVIQNPRYQVTQFGKPVTLSCSQTLNHNVMYWYQQKSSQAPKLLFHYYDKDFNNEADTPDNFQSRRPNTSFCFLDIRSPGLGDTAMYLCATSRSPDRGTDTQYFGPGTRLTVL.

The CDR3 loop reads CASSAPGQSYNEQFF. The CDR3 DNA is TGTGCCAGCAGCGCCCCGGGACAGAGTTACAATGAGCAGTTCTTC. The chain employs TRBV7-9 and TRBJ2-1; 7 positions agree with TRBD1. Looked up from germline, CDR1 is SEHNR and CDR2 is FQNEAQ (reference sequence). J was trimmed by 4 bases and V by 5 bases; bases with no gene match: 8. The CDR3 sequence is 15 residues long.

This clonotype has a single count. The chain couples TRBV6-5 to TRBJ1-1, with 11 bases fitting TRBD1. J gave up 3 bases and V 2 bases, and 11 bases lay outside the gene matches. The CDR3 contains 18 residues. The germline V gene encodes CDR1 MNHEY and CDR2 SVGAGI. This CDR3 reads CASSYTSPGQGVYTEAFF. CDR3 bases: TGTGCCAGCAGTTACACATCGCCGGGACAGGGGGTTTACACTGAAGCTTTCTTT.

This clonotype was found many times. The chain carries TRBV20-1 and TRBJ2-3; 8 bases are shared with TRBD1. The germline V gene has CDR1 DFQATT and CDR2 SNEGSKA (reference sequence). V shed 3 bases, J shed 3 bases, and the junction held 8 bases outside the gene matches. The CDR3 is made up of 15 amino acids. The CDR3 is CSASGQGAITDTQYF. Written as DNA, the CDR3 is TGCAGTGCTAGCGGACAGGGTGCGATAACAGATACGCAGTATTTT.

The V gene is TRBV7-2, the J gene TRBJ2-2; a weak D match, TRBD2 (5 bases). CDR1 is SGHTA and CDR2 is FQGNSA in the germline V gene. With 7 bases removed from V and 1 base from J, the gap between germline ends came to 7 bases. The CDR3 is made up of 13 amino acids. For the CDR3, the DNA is TGTGCCAGCAAAGGACTGAACACCGGGGAGCTGTTTTTT. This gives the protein CASKGLNTGELFF.

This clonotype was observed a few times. The CDR3: CASSQELGLAGGGNEQFF. The CDR3 DNA follows: TGTGCCAGCAGCCAAGAACTCGGGCTAGCGGGAGGAGGCAATGAGCAGTTCTTC. The chain couples TRBV4-2 to TRBJ2-1, with TRBD2 identical over 11 bases. Germline values: CDR1 LGHNA, CDR2 YNFKEQ. V trimming: 0 bases; J trimming: 6 bases; junction bases outside the gene matches: 10. The length of the CDR3 is 18 residues.

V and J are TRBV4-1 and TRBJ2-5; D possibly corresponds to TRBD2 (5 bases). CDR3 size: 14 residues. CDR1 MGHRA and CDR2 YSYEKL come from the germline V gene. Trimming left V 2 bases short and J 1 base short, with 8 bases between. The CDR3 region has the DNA TGCGCCAGCAGCCAAAGAGGGTCCCAAGAGACCCAGTACTTC. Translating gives CASSQRGSQETQYF.

Here the CDR3 reads CASSEGEVYGYTF. The CDR3 DNA sequence: TGTGCCAGCAGCGAGGGGGAGGTCTATGGCTACACCTTC. The rearrangement links TRBV6-1 to TRBJ1-2; maybe TRBD1 (6 bases). CDR1 and CDR2 (germline): MNHNS, SASEGT. Trimming cost V 6 bases and J 4 bases, with 12 bases left between them. CDR3 length: 13 amino acids.

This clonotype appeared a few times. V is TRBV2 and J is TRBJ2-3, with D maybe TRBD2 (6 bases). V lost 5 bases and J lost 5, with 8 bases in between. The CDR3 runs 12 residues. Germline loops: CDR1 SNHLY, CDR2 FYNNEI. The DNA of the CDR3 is TGTGCCAGCAGTTACGGGGGAGATACGCAGTATTTT. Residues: CASSYGGDTQYF.

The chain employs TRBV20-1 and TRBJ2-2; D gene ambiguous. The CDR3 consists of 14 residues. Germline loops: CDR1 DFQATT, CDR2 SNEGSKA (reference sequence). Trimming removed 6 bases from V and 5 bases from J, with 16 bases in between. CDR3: CSATPATGTGELFF. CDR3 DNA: TGCAGTGCCACCCCGGCCACCGGAACCGGGGAGCTGTTTTTT.

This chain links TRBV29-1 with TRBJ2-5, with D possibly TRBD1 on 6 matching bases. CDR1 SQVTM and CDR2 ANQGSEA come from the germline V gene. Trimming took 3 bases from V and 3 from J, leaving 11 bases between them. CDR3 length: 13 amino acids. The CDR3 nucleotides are TGCAGCGTTGAGTACAGGGAAGAAGAGACCCAGTACTTC. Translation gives CSVEYREEETQYF. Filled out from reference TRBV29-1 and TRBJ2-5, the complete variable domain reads SAVISQKPSRDICQRGTSLTIQCQVDSQVTMMFWYRQQPGQSLTLIATANQGSEATYESGFVIDKFPISRPNLTFSTLTVSNMSPEDSSIYLCSVEYREEETQYFGPGTRLLVL.

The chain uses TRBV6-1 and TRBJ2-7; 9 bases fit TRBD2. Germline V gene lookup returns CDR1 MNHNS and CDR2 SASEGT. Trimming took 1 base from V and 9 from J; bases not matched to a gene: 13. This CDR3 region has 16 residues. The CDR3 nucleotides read TGTGCCAGCAGTGAAGAGGGTAGCGGGGGAAATTCGGTGCAGTACTTC. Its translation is CASSEEGSGGNSVQYF.